This T cell receptor (beta chain) was captured in a study of T-cell reconstitution after alpha-beta-depleted transplantation in children. Findings and limits, study-wide: At around two months after transplant, the alpha-beta T cells were reportedly derived from several hundred expanded clones that came from non-depleted graft cells.

The authors prepared the TCRbeta library with unique molecular identifiers. Using its own MiXCR run on the PCR reads, TCRdb lists one record per CDR3 protein. The sample includes approximately 800,000 distinct CDR3 sequences, approximately 15% of them seen just once. Details on this clonotype: Its antigen remains unknown.

Trimming stripped 4 bases from V and 5 bases from J, with 16 bases between. The germline V gene has CDR1 SGHKS and CDR2 YYEKEE (reference sequence). The CDR3 has 15 amino acids. This receptor was identified in a male patient aged 5 to 17 who had a stem cell transplant for acute lymphoblastic leukemia, so the T cells may come from the graft donor. The chain has TRBV5-5 and TRBJ2-1; possibly TRBD2 for D (6 bases). The source material was PBMCs, mostly from graft donor cells, sampled 360 days after TCRalphabeta/CD19-depleted stem cell transplant. CDR3 protein: CASSVGLWGNNEQFF. CDR3 sequence (DNA): TGTGCCAGCAGCGTGGGACTGTGGGGGAACAATGAGCAGTTCTTC.